This T cell receptor beta chain was sequenced for a study of T cells after yellow fever vaccination. Germline V gives CDR1 LGHNA, CDR2 YNFKEQ. The CDR3 is made up of 15 amino acids. The V segment lost 1 base and the J segment 4 bases; nucleotides outside the gene matches: 7. TCRdb independently ran MiXCR on the 5' RACE reads; one entry per CDR3 protein. In the table there are 500,000 to 650,000 distinct CDR3 sequences, approximately 13% of which are singletons. The chain carries TRBV4-2 and TRBJ2-7; 7 bases align to TRBD1. The sample in question was PBMCs, obtained on the day of the yellow fever booster vaccination. This receptor was identified in a man aged 25-45 years who received the YFV17D yellow fever vaccine. DNA for the CDR3: TGTGCCAGCAGCCAAGGTGACAGGGATAGATACGAGCAGTACTTC. As protein: CASSQGDRDRYEQYF.